This T cell receptor beta chain was retrieved from a study of shared clonotypes between healthy human individuals. About the study: CD4 naive and CD4 memory each took three plates per donor, while CD8 naive took two and CD8 memory one.

The material for each subset, its genomic DNA, was split evenly across several immunoSEQ plates. Assay: immunoSEQ multiplex PCR; the TCRdb copy retains only in-frame clones and omits some. The sample shows millions of clones, more than 90% of them seen only once. This CDR3 is 16 amino acids long. Germline assignment: CDR1 SGHRS and CDR2 YFSETQ. V gave up 6 bases and J gave up 0 bases, with 15 bases separating them. This clonotype was sampled from a man between 18 and 29 years old in good health. The chain joins TRBV5-1 to TRBJ2-2; D is uncertain. The sample was naive CD4+ T cells sorted from blood. Regarding subset: CD45RA+ positively selected. This CDR3 is CASKPRGPANTGELFF. CDR3 nucleotide sequence: TGCGCCAGCAAACCCCGCGGCCCTGCGAACACCGGGGAGCTGTTTTTT.